One sample yielded the 20 T cell receptor beta chains listed below, sequenced in a study of cytomegalovirus exposure and HLA in healthy donors. Assay used: immunoSEQ multiplex PCR; TCRdb lists only in-frame clones, some missing. Of about 78,000 clones in the sample, 90% to 96% were seen once. Source material: PBMCs. These receptor sequences come from a man in his late teens or twenties in good health and CMV-seropositive.

V is TRBV29-1 and J is TRBJ2-7, with 8 bases that match TRBD1. Trimming at V came to 3 bases and at J to 5 bases, leaving 6 bases not matched to a gene. The CDR3 runs 13 residues. Per germline, CDR1 SQVTM and CDR2 ANQGSEA. CDR3 amino acids: CSVDPTGDNEQYF. CDR3 coding DNA: TGCAGCGTTGACCCGACAGGGGATAACGAGCAGTACTTC.

This clone was seen only once. The rearrangement uses TRBV5-1 and TRBJ1-1; D is unclear. V was clipped by 0 bases and J by 5 bases, with 17 bases between them. Germline V CDR1 and CDR2: SGHRS, YFSETQ. The CDR3 has 16 amino acids. The CDR3 loop is CASSLGGRGKGTEAFF. The CDR3 DNA reads TGCGCCAGCAGCTTGGGCGGGCGGGGAAAGGGAACTGAAGCTTTCTTT.

This rearrangement joins TRBV4-1 to TRBJ2-1; 8 bases are shared with TRBD1. V was clipped by 2 bases and J by 6 bases; unmatched bases: 9. The V gene's germline CDR1 is MGHRA and CDR2 YSYEKL. The CDR3 contains 16 residues. The CDR3 is CASSQPRDRRANEQFF. CDR3 DNA: TGCGCCAGCAGCCAACCTAGGGACAGGAGGGCCAATGAGCAGTTCTTC.

The chain has TRBV30 and TRBJ1-4; TRBD1 might be the D (5 bases). The V gene's germline CDR1 is GTSNPN and CDR2 SVGIG (reference sequence). The length of the CDR3 is 13 residues. Trimming took off 7 bases at V and 1 base at J, with 10 bases between the two ends. CDR3 in amino acids: CASGGGTNEKLFF. In nucleotides, the CDR3 is TGTGCCTCGGGGGGGGGAACTAATGAAAAACTGTTTTTT.

J is TRBJ2-1 and V is TRBV5-4; 8 positions agree with TRBD2. In germline, CDR1 is SGHNT, CDR2 YYREEE (reference sequence). This CDR3 contains 15 residues. The V segment lost 2 bases and the J segment 6 bases; nucleotides outside the gene matches: 7. The CDR3 DNA follows: TGTGCCAGCAGCTTCCCGGGGGGGTCGGTCAATGAGCAGTTCTTC. It codes for CASSFPGGSVNEQFF.

This chain uses TRBV19 with TRBJ1-1; D might be TRBD1 (6 bases). This CDR3 spans 14 amino acids. Looked up from germline, CDR1 is LNHDA and CDR2 is SQIVND (reference sequence). V lost 6 bases and J 4 bases, leaving 15 bases between the germline ends. This chain's CDR3 is CASSQGFGGTEAFF. Here the CDR3 DNA reads TGTGCCAGTAGCCAGGGGTTCGGAGGCACTGAAGCTTTCTTT. The whole variable domain, remainder taken from reference TRBV19 and TRBJ1-1, is DGGITQSPKYLFRKEGQNVTLSCEQNLNHDAMYWYRQDPGQGLRLIYYSQIVNDFQKGDIAEGYSVSREKKESFPLTVTSAQKNPTAFYLCASSQGFGGTEAFFGQGTRLTVV.

The chain recombines TRBV6-1 with TRBJ1-5; D is unclear. The CDR3 runs 15 residues. Trimming shortened V by 2 bases and J by 2 bases, and 10 bases separated the two germline ends. The germline V gene encodes CDR1 MNHNS and CDR2 SASEGT. CDR3 nucleotide sequence: TGTGCCAGCAGTGAAACCCCCCGGGGCAATCAGCCCCAGCATTTT. It translates to CASSETPRGNQPQHF.

The chain links TRBV28 to TRBJ1-5; 7 nucleotides align to TRBD1. This CDR3 is built from 16 residues. The V gene's germline CDR1 is MDHEN and CDR2 SYDVKM. The V gene end was trimmed by 4 bases and the J gene end by 6 bases; junction bases not matched to a gene: 12. DNA of the CDR3: TGTGCCAGCAGTTCAGAGGGGACTGGGGACAGTCAGCCCCAGCATTTT. As protein: CASSSEGTGDSQPQHF.

This chain links TRBV29-1 with TRBJ1-5; D possibly corresponds to TRBD1 (6 bases). Looked up from germline, CDR1 is SQVTM and CDR2 is ANQGSEA. The ends were cut back, 4 bases at V and 2 bases at J, with 15 bases in the middle. The CDR3 runs 15 residues. DNA for the CDR3: TGCAGCGTTGTCCTCGGACAGTCAGGCAATCAGCCCCAGCATTTT. Its translation: CSVVLGQSGNQPQHF.

This chain links TRBV6-1 with TRBJ2-1; unclear D gene. Germline V lookup: CDR1 MNHNS, CDR2 SASEGT. This CDR3 is built from 12 residues. Trimming cost V 4 bases and J 1 base, with 2 bases left between them. In DNA, the CDR3 is TGTGCCAGCAGTGCATCCTACAATGAGCAGTTCTTC. Its translation: CASSASYNEQFF.

CDR3 loop: CSVDRGDYGYTF. The DNA of the CDR3 is TGCAGCGTTGATCGGGGGGACTATGGCTACACCTTC. The chain joins TRBV29-1 to TRBJ1-2; a possible D gene is TRBD1 (5 bases). V shed 3 bases and J shed 3 bases, with 8 bases lying between them. The CDR3 runs 12 residues. Germline V gives CDR1 SQVTM, CDR2 ANQGSEA.

The V gene is TRBV11-2, the J gene TRBJ2-1, with D possibly TRBD2 on 6 matching bases. Germline-derived CDR1 and CDR2 are SGHAT and FQNNGV. Trimming left V 5 bases short and J 5 bases short, with 16 bases between. The CDR3 runs 15 residues. Here the CDR3 DNA reads TGTGCCAGCAGCCCAATCCCTAGCGTCGACAATGAGCAGTTCTTC. Its protein product is CASSPIPSVDNEQFF. Full variable domain (missing parts from reference TRBV11-2 and TRBJ2-1): EAGVAQSPRYKIIEKRQSVAFWCNPISGHATLYWYQQILGQGPKLLIQFQNNGVVDDSQLPKDRFSAERLKGVDSTLKIQPAKLEDSAVYLCASSPIPSVDNEQFFGPGTRLTVL.

V usage is TRBV28 and J usage is TRBJ2-1; D perhaps matches TRBD2 (6 bases). Between the trimmed V and J ends, which lost 8 bases and 2 bases, there was a span of 13 bases. This CDR3 is 14 amino acids long. In germline, CDR1 is MDHEN, CDR2 SYDVKM. CDR3 protein: CASRSSGAYNEQFF. The CDR3 DNA reads as TGTGCCAGCCGTAGTAGCGGCGCCTACAATGAGCAGTTCTTC.

This chain links TRBV4-1 with TRBJ2-7; perhaps TRBD2 as D (6 bases). Deletions cut 8 bases from V and 3 bases from J, with 20 bases between. Germline CDR1 and CDR2: MGHRA and YSYEKL. The length of the CDR3 is 15 residues. Here the CDR3 DNA reads TGCGCCAGCTCACGGACGTCGGGGGTAGGCTACGAGCAGTACTTC. This codes for CASSRTSGVGYEQYF.

This clone was recorded once. V gene TRBV29-1 combines with J gene TRBJ1-3; D is unresolved. The CDR3 is 15 residues long. Germline V gives CDR1 SQVTM, CDR2 ANQGSEA. V dropped 3 bases and J dropped 4 bases, with 16 bases sitting between them. The CDR3 loop is CSVEHPTLPGNTIYF. Here the CDR3 DNA reads TGCAGCGTTGAGCACCCAACTCTACCAGGAAACACCATATATTTT.

CDR3 DNA: TGTGCCAGCAGCGCGACTAGCGGGATTGTCACAGATACGCAGTATTTT. Amino acids: CASSATSGIVTDTQYF. The gene calls are TRBV7-2 and TRBJ2-3; 11 bases are shared with TRBD2. Germline loops: CDR1 SGHTA, CDR2 FQGNSA. V was pared by 5 bases and J by 2 bases, with 6 bases of the junction left unmatched. The CDR3 spans 16 residues.

V and J are TRBV7-9 and TRBJ2-1, with D perhaps matching TRBD1 (5 bases). The V gene lost 11 bases and the J gene lost 5 bases, with 16 bases spanning the gap. CDR1 and CDR2 (germline): SEHNR, FQNEAQ (reference sequence). CDR3 size: 13 residues. CDR3 region: CASTDLGHNEQFF. The DNA for the CDR3 is TGTGCCTCCACGGACCTGGGGCACAATGAGCAGTTCTTC.

V is TRBV28 and J is TRBJ2-3, with 13 nucleotides matching TRBD2. The CDR3 is made up of 17 amino acids. Unmatched junction bases numbered 7, after V lost 6 bases and J lost 1 base. Germline CDR1 MDHEN, CDR2 SYDVKM. The CDR3 nucleotides read TGTGCCAGCAGGCCCTCACTAGCGGGAGGGGGCACAGATACGCAGTATTTT. This codes for CASRPSLAGGGTDTQYF.

V and J are TRBV5-4 and TRBJ2-7, with D possibly matching TRBD1 (6 bases). Germline CDR1 reads SGHNT; CDR2 reads YYREEE (reference sequence). Deletions cut 0 bases from V and 0 bases from J, with 10 bases between. The CDR3 runs to 15 residues. The CDR3 coding sequence is TGTGCCAGCAGCTTGGCGACAGGTGCCTCCTACGAGCAGTACTTC. As protein: CASSLATGASYEQYF.

V usage is TRBV5-4 and J usage is TRBJ2-5; weak D call: TRBD2 (6 bases). Germline-derived CDR1 and CDR2 are SGHNT and YYREEE (reference sequence). Trimming removed 3 bases at V and 0 bases at J, with 12 bases between. This CDR3 region has 15 residues. CDR3 in amino acids: CASSSPGLYQETQYF. In DNA, the CDR3 is TGTGCCAGCAGCTCACCGGGACTTTACCAAGAGACCCAGTACTTC.